This entry lists 13 T cell receptor beta chains sequenced from one sample in a study of blood T cells in healthy people across ages. Together with a sample-barcoded 5' primer, a J-beta primer mix was included in a second PCR lasting about 7 to 12 cycles. TCRdb analysed the 5' RACE reads with MiXCR anew, one entry per CDR3 protein. This sample has around 1.1 million distinct CDR3 sequences, with 35% to 40% found just once. Sequencing was performed on blood. The origin of the receptors is a man between 18 and 35 years old in good health.

This clonotype was picked up a small number of times. This chain connects TRBV4-2 to TRBJ2-1, with D perhaps assigned TRBD1 or TRBD2 (5 bases each). The CDR3 length is 16 residues. Germline assignment: CDR1 LGHNA and CDR2 YNFKEQ. Trimming left V 0 bases short and J 3 bases short, with 12 bases between. The CDR3 protein is CASSQEYGDRYNEQFF. CDR3 DNA: TGTGCCAGCAGCCAAGAGTACGGGGACCGCTACAATGAGCAGTTCTTC.

This clonotype has a handful of counts. This chain connects TRBV20-1 to TRBJ2-1; 12 bases are shared with TRBD2. There are 14 residues in the CDR3. J gave up 6 bases and V 5 bases, and 5 bases lay outside the gene matches. Germline V gene lookup returns CDR1 DFQATT and CDR2 SNEGSKA (reference sequence). The CDR3 loop reads CSADGLAGPNEQFF. The CDR3 DNA reads as TGCAGTGCTGACGGACTAGCGGGGCCCAATGAGCAGTTCTTC.

This clonotype occurred a few times. The chain employs TRBV25-1 and TRBJ1-5; TRBD1 aligns across 10 bases. Germline values: CDR1 MGHDK, CDR2 SYGVNS. V was pared by 4 bases and J by 7 bases, with 10 bases of the junction left unmatched. The CDR3 extends over 16 amino acids. The CDR3 is CASSASGQGKGQPQHF. CDR3 in DNA: TGTGCCAGCAGTGCATCGGGACAGGGGAAGGGGCAGCCCCAGCATTTT.

This clonotype was recorded a few times. The chain links TRBV20-1 to TRBJ2-1, with no clear D. This CDR3 has 14 residues. Germline V gives CDR1 DFQATT, CDR2 SNEGSKA (reference sequence). The V end was cut by 7 bases, the J end by 0 bases, with 13 bases between. The CDR3 sequence: CSVGTSYSYNEQFF. CDR3 in DNA: TGCAGTGTCGGTACGTCGTACTCCTACAATGAGCAGTTCTTC.

This clonotype was recorded a few times. The V and J genes are TRBV12-3 or TRBV12-4 and TRBJ2-3, with D perhaps matching TRBD2 (6 bases). The CDR3 sequence is 16 residues long. The V end lost 4 bases, the J end lost 4 bases, and 18 bases lay between the germline ends. The CDR3 coding sequence is TGTGCCAGCAGTTCCGGGGGAGCGGCGTGGGCAGATACGCAGTATTTT. Translation gives CASSSGGAAWADTQYF.

As regards this clonotype: A clone one base away is much larger, so this may be a read error. The CDR3 nucleotides read TGCGCCGGCAGCCAAGATCTTGAACGGGCGCAGTATTTT. Protein sequence: CAGSQDLERAQYF. The chain is built from TRBV4-3 and TRBJ2-3; D ambiguous. This CDR3 contains 13 residues. The germline gives CDR1 LGHNA, CDR2 YSLEER.

This chain links TRBV9 with TRBJ2-3, with D perhaps being TRBD1 or TRBD2 (5 bases each). Germline CDR1 SGDLS, CDR2 YYNGEE. The CDR3 spans 14 residues. Between the trimmed V and J ends, which lost 0 bases and 6 bases, there was a span of 11 bases. This CDR3 reads CASSVGGTSDTQYF. The CDR3 nucleotides are TGTGCCAGCAGCGTAGGAGGGACGTCGGATACGCAGTATTTT.

Only a few counts were recorded for this clonotype. The rearrangement uses TRBV5-1 and TRBJ1-1; TRBD1 is a possible D gene (6 bases). The germline V gene encodes CDR1 SGHRS and CDR2 YFSETQ. The V end lost 5 bases, the J end lost 1 base, and 12 bases lay between the germline ends. The CDR3 is made up of 14 amino acids. Written as DNA, the CDR3 is TGCGCCAGCAGTCCAGGGGACGGGAACACTGAAGCTTTCTTT. Translation gives CASSPGDGNTEAFF.

The genes are TRBV28 and TRBJ1-1; unclear D gene. The germline V and J ends were trimmed by 6 bases and 1 base, with 12 bases remaining between them. CDR1 is MDHEN, CDR2 SYDVKM, per germline. This CDR3 is built from 14 residues. This CDR3 is CASRRTGQNTEAFF. DNA of the CDR3: TGTGCCAGCAGGCGAACCGGGCAGAACACTGAAGCTTTCTTT. Combining the CDR3 with reference TRBV28 and TRBJ1-1 gives the whole variable domain DVKVTQSSRYLVKRTGEKVFLECVQDMDHENMFWYRQDPGLGLRLIYFSYDVKMKEKGDIPEGYSVSREKKERFSLILESASTNQTSMYLCASRRTGQNTEAFFGQGTRLTVV.

Many counts were recorded for this clonotype. The chain recombines TRBV29-1 with TRBJ2-5; no reliable D call. The CDR3 has 13 amino acids. Trimming took 4 bases from V and 1 from J, leaving 10 bases between them. The germline CDR1 and CDR2 sequences are SQVTM and ANQGSEA. CDR3 protein: CSVVVGFQETQYF. CDR3 coding DNA: TGCAGCGTTGTGGTCGGTTTCCAAGAGACCCAGTACTTC.

J is TRBJ2-5 and V is TRBV20-1; D may match TRBD1 or TRBD2 (5 bases each). CDR3 length: 12 residues. Germline loops: CDR1 DFQATT, CDR2 SNEGSKA (reference sequence). The ends were cut back, 3 bases at V and 5 bases at J, with 10 bases in the middle. The CDR3 spells CSARSGRETQYF. The CDR3 DNA sequence: TGCAGTGCTAGGTCGGGGCGGGAGACCCAGTACTTC.

This clonotype was found a few times. CDR3 coding DNA: TGTGCCAGTAGTATAGACGGACTAGAGTCGTCCCCCCGCGAGCAGTACTTC. Protein product: CASSIDGLESSPREQYF. V is TRBV19 and J is TRBJ2-7, with 7 bases fitting TRBD2. The CDR3 loop spans 17 amino acids. The V and J ends lost 0 bases and 6 bases, in that order; junction bases with no gene match: 14. Germline CDR1 and CDR2: LNHDA and SQIVND (reference sequence).

This CDR3 is CASSLWDRSNEQYF. CDR3 coding DNA: TGTGCCAGCAGCTTATGGGATAGAAGCAATGAGCAGTACTTC. The chain recombines TRBV13 with TRBJ2-5, with D unresolved. This CDR3 region has 14 residues. Germline CDR1 PRHDT, CDR2 FYEKMQ (reference sequence). Deletions cut 2 bases from V and 11 bases from J, with 18 bases between.